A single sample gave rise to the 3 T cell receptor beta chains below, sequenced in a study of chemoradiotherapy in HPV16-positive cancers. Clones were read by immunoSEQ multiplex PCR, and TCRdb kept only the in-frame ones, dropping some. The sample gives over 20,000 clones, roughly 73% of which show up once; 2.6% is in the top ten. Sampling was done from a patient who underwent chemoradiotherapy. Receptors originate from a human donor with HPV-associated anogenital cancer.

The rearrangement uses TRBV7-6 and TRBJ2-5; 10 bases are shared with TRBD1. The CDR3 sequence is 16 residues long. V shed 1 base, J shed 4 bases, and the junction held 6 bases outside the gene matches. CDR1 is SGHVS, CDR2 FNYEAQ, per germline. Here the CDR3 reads CASSLVGQGGGETQYF. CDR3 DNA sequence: TGTGCCAGCAGCTTAGTTGGACAGGGGGGAGGAGAGACCCAGTACTTC. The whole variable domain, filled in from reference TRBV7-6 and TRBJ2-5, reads GAGVSQSPRYKVTKRGQDVALRCDPISGHVSLYWYRQALGQGPEFLTYFNYEAQQDKSGLPNDRFSAERPEGSISTLTIQRTEQRDSAMYRCASSLVGQGGGETQYFGPGTRLLVL.

This CDR3 is CASSLYMNTEAFF. CDR3 nucleotide sequence: TGTGCCAGCAGCTTATACATGAACACTGAAGCTTTCTTT. V is TRBV7-2 and J is TRBJ1-1, with D unresolved. This CDR3 contains 13 residues. CDR1 and CDR2 (germline): SGHTA, FQGNSA. Trimming removed 2 bases at V and 0 bases at J, with 4 bases between. Based on the CDR3 plus reference TRBV7-2 and TRBJ1-1, the full variable domain is GAGVSQSPSNKVTEKGKDVELRCDPISGHTALYWYRQSLGQGLEFLIYFQGNSAPDKSGLPSDRFSAERTGGSVSTLTIQRTQQEDSAVYLCASSLYMNTEAFFGQGTRLTVV.

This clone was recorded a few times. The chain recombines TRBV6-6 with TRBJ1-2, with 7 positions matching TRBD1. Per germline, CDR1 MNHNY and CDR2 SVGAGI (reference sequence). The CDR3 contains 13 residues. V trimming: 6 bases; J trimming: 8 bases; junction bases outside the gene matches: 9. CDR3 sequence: CASSIQGVRGYTF. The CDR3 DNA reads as TGTGCCAGCAGCATCCAGGGGGTGAGAGGCTACACCTTC.